In this sample, the clone carrying this T cell receptor beta chain turned up once. The entry originates in a study of CD8 T cells in Susac syndrome. The germline V and J ends were trimmed by 5 bases and 0 bases, with 8 bases remaining between them. This CDR3 has 13 residues. CDR1 LGHNA and CDR2 YNFKEQ come from the germline V gene. Random hexamers served to reverse transcribe roughly 0.45 to 1 ug RNA. TCRdb re-called the immunoSEQ multiplex PCR reads through MiXCR, storing one row per CDR3 protein. Altogether about 130,000 distinct CDR3 sequences are present, about 94% being singletons, with the ten largest covering 0.065% to 0.1%.

Sequenced: CD4+ T cells from PBMCs. This TCR came from a human donor in good health. This chain joins TRBV4-2 and TRBJ2-7; D call uncertain. CDR3 region: CASSYEPSYEQYF. CDR3 in DNA: TGTGCCAGCAGCTACGAGCCCTCCTACGAGCAGTACTTC.